Below, 12 T cell receptor beta chains from the same sample are listed, as sequenced in a study of identifying expanded T cells in peripheral blood. TCRdb's copy holds only in-frame clones and misses some; the assay was immunoSEQ multiplex PCR. The sample yields 60,000 or so clones, about four fifths seen once. Sequencing was done on a sample of blood. All receptors come from a person between 18 and 75 years old in good health.

The chain links TRBV15 to TRBJ2-5; D is perhaps TRBD1 or TRBD2 (5 bases each). CDR3 length equals 15 residues. The V end was cut by 1 base, the J end by 5 bases, with 14 bases between. Per germline, CDR1 LNHNV and CDR2 YYDKDF (reference sequence). The CDR3 here is CATSRGGIPSETQYF. DNA for the CDR3: TGTGCCACCAGCAGAGGGGGGATCCCCTCGGAGACCCAGTACTTC. The full variable domain, rest sourced from reference TRBV15 and TRBJ2-5, is DAMVIQNPRYQVTQFGKPVTLSCSQTLNHNVMYWYQQKSSQAPKLLFHYYDKDFNNEADTPDNFQSRRPNTSFCFLDIRSPGLGDTAMYLCATSRGGIPSETQYFGPGTRLLVL.

V is TRBV5-4 and J is TRBJ1-2; no clear D. The CDR3 is 12 amino acids. Deletions cut 4 bases from V and 6 bases from J, with 10 bases between. Per the germline V gene, CDR1 is SGHNT and CDR2 is YYREEE (reference sequence). As DNA, the CDR3 is TGTGCCAGCAGCCTGAGAGGGAATGGCTACACCTTC. It codes for CASSLRGNGYTF. Full variable domain (missing parts from reference TRBV5-4 and TRBJ1-2): ETGVTQSPTHLIKTRGQQVTLRCSSQSGHNTVSWYQQALGQGPQFIFQYYREEENGRGNFPPRFSGLQFPNYSSELNVNALELDDSALYLCASSLRGNGYTFGSGTRLTVV.

The CDR3 region has the DNA TGTGCCAGCTCACCGTTTGCGTACCCACCCTTGGGAAATAGCAATCAGCCCCAGCATTTT. It encodes CASSPFAYPPLGNSNQPQHF. This chain joins TRBV18 and TRBJ1-5; D unresolved. The CDR3 contains 20 residues. CDR1 is KGHSH, CDR2 LQKENI, per germline. Trimming pared 3 bases from V and 0 bases from J, leaving 24 bases between. The variable domain in full, completed from reference TRBV18 and TRBJ1-5, reads NAGVMQNPRHLVRRRGQEARLRCSPMKGHSHVYWYRQLPEEGLKFMVYLQKENIIDESGMPKERFSAEFPKEGPSILRIQQVVRGDSAAYFCASSPFAYPPLGNSNQPQHFGDGTRLSIL.

The chain links TRBV4-3 to TRBJ2-4; 8 bases are a match to TRBD1. The V gene's germline CDR1 is LGHNA and CDR2 YSLEER. V trimming: 0 bases; J trimming: 1 base; junction bases outside the gene matches: 8. The CDR3 runs 18 residues. In DNA form, the CDR3 reads TGCGCCAGCAGCCAAGAAAGGAGACAGGGGTGGGCCAAAAACATTCAGTACTTC. Protein product: CASSQERRQGWAKNIQYF.

CDR3 loop: CASSLGGENYGYTF. In DNA form, the CDR3 reads TGTGCCAGCAGCTTAGGAGGGGAGAACTATGGCTACACCTTC. The rearrangement joins TRBV11-2 to TRBJ1-2; weak D call: TRBD1 (5 bases). Germline V gives CDR1 SGHAT, CDR2 FQNNGV. Deletions cut 1 base from V and 2 bases from J, with 8 bases between. This CDR3 contains 14 residues.

The chain combines TRBV18 with TRBJ2-2; TRBD1 matches at 8 bases. The CDR3 spans 15 residues. Germline V CDR1 and CDR2: KGHSH, LQKENI. V shed 5 bases and J 3 bases; nucleotides not matched to a gene: 5. The CDR3 reads CASSSQGAHTGELFF. The CDR3 coding sequence is TGTGCCAGCTCATCGCAGGGGGCGCACACCGGGGAGCTGTTTTTT. The full variable domain, its missing parts supplied by reference TRBV18 and TRBJ2-2, is NAGVMQNPRHLVRRRGQEARLRCSPMKGHSHVYWYRQLPEEGLKFMVYLQKENIIDESGMPKERFSAEFPKEGPSILRIQQVVRGDSAAYFCASSSQGAHTGELFFGEGSRLTVL.

The chain is built from TRBV6-1 and TRBJ2-1; D is unresolved. Trimming pared 7 bases from V and 12 bases from J, leaving 13 bases between. The V gene's germline CDR1 is MNHNS and CDR2 SASEGT. The CDR3 sequence is 11 residues long. DNA of the CDR3: TGTGCCAGCAAGCTAGAAGGTCGGCAGTTCTTC. Protein: CASKLEGRQFF.

This sequence joins TRBV5-1 and TRBJ2-5; D may match TRBD1 or TRBD2 (5 bases each). Trimming pared 4 bases from V and 5 bases from J, leaving 9 bases between. The V gene's germline CDR1 is SGHRS and CDR2 YFSETQ. This CDR3 is 12 amino acids long. The CDR3 protein is CASSTGDETQYF. DNA of the CDR3: TGCGCCAGCAGCACCGGGGACGAGACCCAGTACTTC.

The chain is built from TRBV5-5 and TRBJ2-3; TRBD2 agrees at 9 bases. Trimming cost V 4 bases and J 6 bases; bases outside gene matches: 12. CDR3 length: 16 amino acids. Germline V gives CDR1 SGHKS, CDR2 YYEKEE (reference sequence). CDR3 sequence: CASSPGRREGPDTQYF. The CDR3, as DNA: TGTGCCAGCAGCCCTGGCAGGCGGGAGGGCCCGGATACGCAGTATTTT.

The J gene is TRBJ1-2, the V gene TRBV19; the match to TRBD1 covers 10 bases. V lost 3 bases to trimming and J lost 4 bases; unmatched junction nucleotides: 5. Germline V gives CDR1 LNHDA, CDR2 SQIVND (reference sequence). This CDR3 spans 15 amino acids. The CDR3: CASSIPGQGFYGYTF. The CDR3 nucleotides are TGTGCCAGTAGTATTCCGGGACAGGGGTTCTATGGCTACACCTTC. Variable domain in full (rest from reference TRBV19 and TRBJ1-2): DGGITQSPKYLFRKEGQNVTLSCEQNLNHDAMYWYRQDPGQGLRLIYYSQIVNDFQKGDIAEGYSVSREKKESFPLTVTSAQKNPTAFYLCASSIPGQGFYGYTFGSGTRLTVV.

The V call is TRBV2, the J call TRBJ1-5; D gene unclear. The CDR3 runs 14 residues. Per the germline V gene, CDR1 is SNHLY and CDR2 is FYNNEI. Trimming took 0 bases from V and 7 from J, leaving 10 bases between them. The DNA for the CDR3 is TGTGCCAGCAGTGAAGCGGAGCTACGGCAGCCCCAGCATTTT. It is translated as CASSEAELRQPQHF.

The rearrangement uses TRBV9 and TRBJ2-1; the match to TRBD1 covers 7 bases. Trimming at V came to 2 bases and at J to 0 bases, leaving 5 bases not matched to a gene. The CDR3 contains 16 residues. From germline, CDR1 is SGDLS and CDR2 YYNGEE. The DNA for the CDR3 is TGTGCCAGCAGCGTTCAGGGGGACAGCTCCTACAATGAGCAGTTCTTC. Its translation: CASSVQGDSSYNEQFF.